This T cell receptor beta chain was observed in a study of blood T cell repertoires in COVID-19. Across the study: COVID-19 samples, acute and convalescent, were from the United States, Italy and Spain.

V was cut by 0 bases and J by 5 bases, with 8 bases left in between. CDR1 is MNHNY, CDR2 SVGAGI, per germline (reference sequence). The CDR3 contains 14 residues. In the source study's methods: Nucleated cell counts were estimated from reference gene primer amplification. Produced via immunoSEQ multiplex PCR; TCRdb's table is partial and in-frame only. Clone size and V and J calls were adopted from that table, with D and trimming inferred from the DNA. Found here are about half a million clones, approximately 85% of them singletons; the top ten hold roughly 3.2%. The source of this sequence is a human donor in a cohort sampled during active COVID-19. Sequenced sample: peripheral blood. J is TRBJ1-5 and V is TRBV6-6; D unresolved. In DNA, the CDR3 is TGTGCCAGCAGTTACTCGAGGGTGGATCAGCCCCAGCATTTT. This encodes CASSYSRVDQPQHF.